This TCR beta chain was obtained from a study of blood T cell repertoires in COVID-19. In the study overall: Acute-phase and convalescent COVID-19 samples originated in the United States, Italy and Spain. Sample material is recorded as cDNA or gDNA derived from T cells, B-cell-depleted T cells, or PBMCs.

Germline V gene lookup returns CDR1 MNHNY and CDR2 SVGAGI (reference sequence). The V and J ends lost 6 bases and 4 bases, in that order; junction bases with no gene match: 5. This CDR3 contains 14 residues. Original data processing: Amplification with reference gene primers provided the estimates of nucleated cell counts. The protocol was immunoSEQ multiplex PCR, while the TCRdb copy is restricted to in-frame clones and leaves out a portion. V, J and clone size are those of that table, while D and trimming were read from the DNA. Of around 99,000 clones listed, about 87% are singletons. This clone was detected a few times.

The TCR was taken from a woman aged 45-60 years with acute or convalescent COVID-19. The chain carries TRBV6-6 and TRBJ1-4; 7 nucleotides align to TRBD1. Material: peripheral blood. CDR3 residues: CASREQGFNEKLFF. The CDR3, as DNA: TGTGCCAGCAGGGAACAGGGGTTTAATGAAAAACTGTTTTTT.